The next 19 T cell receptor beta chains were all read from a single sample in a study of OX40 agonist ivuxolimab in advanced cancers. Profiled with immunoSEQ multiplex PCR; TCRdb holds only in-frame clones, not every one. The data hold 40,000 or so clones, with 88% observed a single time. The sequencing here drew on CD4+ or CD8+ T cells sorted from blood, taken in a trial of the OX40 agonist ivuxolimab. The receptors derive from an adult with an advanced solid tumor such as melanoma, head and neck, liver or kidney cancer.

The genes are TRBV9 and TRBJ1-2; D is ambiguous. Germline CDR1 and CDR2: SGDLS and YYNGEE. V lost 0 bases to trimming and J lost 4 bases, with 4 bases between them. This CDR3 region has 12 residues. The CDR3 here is CASSVEPYGYTF. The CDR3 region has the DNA TGTGCCAGCAGCGTAGAACCCTATGGCTACACCTTC.

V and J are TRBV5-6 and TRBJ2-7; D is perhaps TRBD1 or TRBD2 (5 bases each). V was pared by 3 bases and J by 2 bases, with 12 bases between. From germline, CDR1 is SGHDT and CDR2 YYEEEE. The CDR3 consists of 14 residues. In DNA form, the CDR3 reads TGTGCCAGCAGCTGCGAGGGGTTCCCCTACGAGCAGTACGTC. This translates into CASSCEGFPYEQYV.

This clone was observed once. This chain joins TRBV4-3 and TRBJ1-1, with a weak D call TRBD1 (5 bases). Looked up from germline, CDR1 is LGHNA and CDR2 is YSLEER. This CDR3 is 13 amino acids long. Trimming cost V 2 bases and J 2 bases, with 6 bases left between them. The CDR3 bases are TGCGCCAGCAGCCAAACAGGTAACACTGAAGCTTTCTTT. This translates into CASSQTGNTEAFF.

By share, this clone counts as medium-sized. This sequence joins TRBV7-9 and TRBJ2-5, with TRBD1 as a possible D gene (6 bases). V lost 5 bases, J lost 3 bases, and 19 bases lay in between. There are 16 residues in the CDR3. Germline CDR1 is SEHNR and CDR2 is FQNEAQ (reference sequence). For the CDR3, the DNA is TGTGCCAGCAGCCCCCCTGTGACAGGCGCCAAAGAGACCCAGTACTTC. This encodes CASSPPVTGAKETQYF.

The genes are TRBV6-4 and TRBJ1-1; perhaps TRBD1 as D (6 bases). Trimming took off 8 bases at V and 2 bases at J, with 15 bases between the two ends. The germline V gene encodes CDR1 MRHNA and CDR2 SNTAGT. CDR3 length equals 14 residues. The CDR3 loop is CASGSGTTNTEAFF. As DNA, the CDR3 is TGTGCCAGCGGGTCAGGGACAACTAACACTGAAGCTTTCTTT.

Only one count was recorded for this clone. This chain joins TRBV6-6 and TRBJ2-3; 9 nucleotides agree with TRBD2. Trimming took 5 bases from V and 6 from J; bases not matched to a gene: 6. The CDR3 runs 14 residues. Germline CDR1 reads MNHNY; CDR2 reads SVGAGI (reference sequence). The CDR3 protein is CASSAAGGLDTQYF. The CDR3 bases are TGTGCCAGCAGTGCCGCGGGGGGGCTCGATACGCAGTATTTT.

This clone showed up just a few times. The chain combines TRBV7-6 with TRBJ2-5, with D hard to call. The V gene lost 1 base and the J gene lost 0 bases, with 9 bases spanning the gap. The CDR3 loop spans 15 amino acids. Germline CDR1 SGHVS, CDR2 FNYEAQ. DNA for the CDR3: TGTGCCAGCAGCTTAGAATGGGGAAACCAAGAGACCCAGTACTTC. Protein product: CASSLEWGNQETQYF.

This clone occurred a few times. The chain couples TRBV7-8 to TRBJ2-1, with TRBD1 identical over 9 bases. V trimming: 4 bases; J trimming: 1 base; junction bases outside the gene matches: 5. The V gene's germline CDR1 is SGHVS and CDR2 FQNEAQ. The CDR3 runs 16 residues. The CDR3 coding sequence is TGTGCCAGCAGCTCGGAAGGGACAGGGTCCTACAATGAGCAGTTCTTC. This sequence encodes CASSSEGTGSYNEQFF.

DNA for the CDR3: TGTGCCAGCAGCTTGATTGACAATGAGCAGTTCTTC. This translates into CASSLIDNEQFF. This chain connects TRBV5-8 to TRBJ2-1; D gene unclear. CDR1 and CDR2 (germline): SGHTS, YDEGEE. CDR3 length: 12 residues. The V gene lost 1 base and the J gene lost 5 bases, with 4 bases spanning the gap.

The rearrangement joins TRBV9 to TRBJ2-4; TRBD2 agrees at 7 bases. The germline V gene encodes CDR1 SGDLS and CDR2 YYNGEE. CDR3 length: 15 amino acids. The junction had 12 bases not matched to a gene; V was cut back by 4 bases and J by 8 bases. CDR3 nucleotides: TGTGCCAGCAGCTCCGCGTTAGGAGGGAGGGACATTCAGTACTTC. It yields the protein CASSSALGGRDIQYF.

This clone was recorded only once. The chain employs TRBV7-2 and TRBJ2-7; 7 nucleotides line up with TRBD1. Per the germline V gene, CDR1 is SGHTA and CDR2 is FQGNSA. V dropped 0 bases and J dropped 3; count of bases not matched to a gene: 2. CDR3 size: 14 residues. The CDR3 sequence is CASSLAGQLYEQYF. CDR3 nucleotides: TGTGCCAGCAGCTTAGCGGGACAGCTCTACGAGCAGTACTTC.

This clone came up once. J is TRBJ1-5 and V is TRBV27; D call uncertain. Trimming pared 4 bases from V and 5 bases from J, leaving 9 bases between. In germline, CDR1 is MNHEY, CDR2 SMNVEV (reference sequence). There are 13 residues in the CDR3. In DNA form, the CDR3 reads TGTGCCAGCAGTTCATTTGAGGATCAGCCCCAGCATTTT. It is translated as CASSSFEDQPQHF.

The chain's CDR3 is CASSGFSGGASDTQYF. As DNA, the CDR3 is TGTGCCAGCAGCGGATTTAGCGGGGGGGCCTCAGATACGCAGTATTTT. The chain uses TRBV11-2 and TRBJ2-3; 11 bases align to TRBD2. Germline V lookup: CDR1 SGHAT, CDR2 FQNNGV. V lost 5 bases, J lost 4 bases, and 8 bases stayed unmatched. The CDR3 length is 16 residues.

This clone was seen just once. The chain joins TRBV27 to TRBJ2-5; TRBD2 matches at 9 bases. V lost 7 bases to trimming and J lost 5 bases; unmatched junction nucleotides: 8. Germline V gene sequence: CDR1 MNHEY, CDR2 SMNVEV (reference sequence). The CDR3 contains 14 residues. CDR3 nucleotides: TGTGCCAGCAAAATAGCGGGGGTTAGGGAGACCCAGTACTTC. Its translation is CASKIAGVRETQYF.

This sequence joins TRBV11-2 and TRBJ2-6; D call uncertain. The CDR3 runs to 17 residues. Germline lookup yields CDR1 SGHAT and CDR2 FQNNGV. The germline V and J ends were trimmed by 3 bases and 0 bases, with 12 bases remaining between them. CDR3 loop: CASSFWNRNSGANVLTF. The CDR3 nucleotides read TGTGCCAGCAGCTTTTGGAACCGTAACTCTGGGGCCAACGTCCTGACTTTC.

This CDR3 is CASSQDRGGDTQYF. The CDR3 DNA reads as TGCGCCAGCAGCCAAGACAGGGGTGGGGATACGCAGTATTTT. The chain combines TRBV4-1 with TRBJ2-3; D is possibly TRBD1 (6 bases). V was clipped by 0 bases and J by 6 bases, with 10 bases between them. CDR3 size: 14 residues. Germline CDR1 MGHRA, CDR2 YSYEKL.

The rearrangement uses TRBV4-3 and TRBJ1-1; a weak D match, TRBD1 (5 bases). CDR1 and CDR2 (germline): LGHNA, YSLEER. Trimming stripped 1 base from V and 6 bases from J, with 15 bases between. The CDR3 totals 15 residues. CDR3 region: CASSQGVSGIPEAFF. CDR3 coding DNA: TGCGCCAGCAGCCAAGGGGTCTCAGGGATTCCTGAAGCTTTCTTT.

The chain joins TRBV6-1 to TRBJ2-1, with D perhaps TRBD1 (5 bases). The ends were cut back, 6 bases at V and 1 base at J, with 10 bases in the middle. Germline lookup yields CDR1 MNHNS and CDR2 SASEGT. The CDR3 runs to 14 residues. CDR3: CASRDTWSYNEQFF. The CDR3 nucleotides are TGTGCCAGCAGGGACACCTGGTCCTACAATGAGCAGTTCTTC.

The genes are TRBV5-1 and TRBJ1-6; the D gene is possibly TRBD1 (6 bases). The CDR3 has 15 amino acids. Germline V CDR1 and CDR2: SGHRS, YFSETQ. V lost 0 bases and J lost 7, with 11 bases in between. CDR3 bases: TGCGCCAGCAGCTTGGAGGCAGGGGAGAATTCACCCCTCCACTTT. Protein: CASSLEAGENSPLHF.